These 18 T cell receptor beta chains originate from one sample sequenced in a study of control samples from healthy donors and cancer patients. Profiling relied on immunoSEQ multiplex PCR, and the TCRdb table lists in-frame clones only, not all of them. The table records some 45,000 clones, 80% to 95% of them present only once. Sequencing was done on a sample of PBMCs. These receptor sequences come from a woman in her thirties or forties with head and neck cancer.

V gene TRBV12-3 or TRBV12-4 combines with J gene TRBJ2-1; D is possibly TRBD1 or TRBD2 (6 bases each). With 6 bases removed from V and 5 bases from J, the gap between germline ends came to 11 bases. There are 13 residues in the CDR3. CDR3 in amino acids: CASSLEGDNEQFF. The CDR3 DNA follows: TGTGCCAGCAGCCTGGAGGGGGACAATGAGCAGTTCTTC.

This clone is a singleton in its sample. V gene TRBV3-1 (or the pseudogene TRBV3-2) combines with J gene TRBJ2-4; D gene unclear. V was pared by 1 base and J by 0 bases, with 7 bases between. CDR3 length equals 15 residues. Germline CDR1 is LGHDT and CDR2 is YNNKEL (reference sequence). The CDR3 reads CASSQGGVAKNIQYF. In DNA, the CDR3 is TGTGCCAGCAGCCAAGGCGGAGTAGCCAAAAACATTCAGTACTTC.

The rearrangement links TRBV7-3 to TRBJ2-5; 8 bases fit TRBD1. V lost 5 bases to trimming and J lost 0 bases; unmatched junction nucleotides: 5. The CDR3 length is 15 residues. Germline-derived CDR1 and CDR2 are SGHTA and FQGTGA. Here the CDR3 DNA reads TGTGCCAGCAGCCCGGGACAGGTTTACCAAGAGACCCAGTACTTC. This encodes CASSPGQVYQETQYF.

The rearrangement uses TRBV9 and TRBJ1-4; D uncertain. Trimming pared 3 bases from V and 4 bases from J, leaving 4 bases between. The CDR3 has 12 amino acids. From germline, CDR1 is SGDLS and CDR2 YYNGEE. The chain's CDR3 is CASSDINEKLFF. The CDR3 DNA follows: TGTGCCAGCAGCGATATTAATGAAAAACTGTTTTTT.

The chain couples TRBV5-1 to TRBJ1-6, with D perhaps matching TRBD1 (6 bases). The V end lost 0 bases, the J end lost 9 bases, and 13 bases lay between the germline ends. CDR3 length equals 15 residues. Germline V CDR1 and CDR2: SGHRS, YFSETQ. This CDR3 is CASSLGQQGFSPLHF. The CDR3, as DNA: TGCGCCAGCAGCTTGGGGCAACAGGGATTTTCACCCCTCCACTTT.

The V call is TRBV5-8, the J call TRBJ1-2; weak D call: TRBD1 (5 bases). The germline V gene has CDR1 SGHTS and CDR2 YDEGEE. V lost 1 base to trimming and J lost 8 bases, with 15 bases between them. The CDR3 contains 14 residues. The CDR3 loop reads CASSLLWGEEGYTF. DNA of the CDR3: TGTGCCAGCAGCTTGTTGTGGGGGGAGGAAGGCTACACCTTC.

The chain is built from TRBV28 and TRBJ2-1, with 10 bases aligning to TRBD2. V lost 8 bases, J lost 2 bases, and 6 bases stayed unmatched. Germline loops: CDR1 MDHEN, CDR2 SYDVKM. This CDR3 region has 15 residues. CDR3: CASGLAGAAYNEQFF. CDR3 nucleotides: TGTGCCAGCGGGCTAGCGGGAGCCGCCTACAATGAGCAGTTCTTC.

The chain is built from TRBV11-1 and TRBJ1-1; D is possibly TRBD1 (6 bases). Per the germline V gene, CDR1 is SGHAT and CDR2 is FQDESV (reference sequence). Trimming removed 3 bases at V and 1 base at J, with 9 bases between. This CDR3 comprises 14 residues. The CDR3 DNA sequence: TGTGCCAGCAGCTTTCACAGGGCGAACACTGAAGCTTTCTTT. Protein product: CASSFHRANTEAFF.

DNA of the CDR3: TGTGCCAGCAGCACCCTCGGGGGTAGGGTTGCAGATACGCAGTATTTT. Translation: CASSTLGGRVADTQYF. This sequence joins TRBV28 and TRBJ2-3, with D tentatively TRBD2 (6 bases). The CDR3 length is 16 residues. From germline, CDR1 is MDHEN and CDR2 SYDVKM. V was pared by 6 bases and J by 4 bases, with 20 bases between.

The rearrangement links TRBV5-1 to TRBJ2-5; 13 bases are shared with TRBD2. Germline V gene data show CDR1 as SGHRS and CDR2 as YFSETQ. V gave up 4 bases and J gave up 3 bases; unmatched junction bases: 9. The CDR3 runs to 17 residues. In nucleotides, the CDR3 is TGCGCCAGCAGCCAACATCCCGGGACTAGCGGGGAAGAGACCCAGTACTTC. Its translation is CASSQHPGTSGEETQYF.

The chain has TRBV5-1 and TRBJ2-3; no clear D gene. Deletions cut 4 bases from V and 5 bases from J, with 11 bases between. Germline loops: CDR1 SGHRS, CDR2 YFSETQ. The CDR3 is 13 amino acids. This chain's CDR3 is CASSQGGEDTQYF. The CDR3 DNA reads TGCGCCAGCAGCCAAGGCGGCGAAGATACGCAGTATTTT.

CDR3 bases: TGTGCCAGCAGCAAGCACTCGGGGACGACTGGCTACACCTTC. This translates into CASSKHSGTTGYTF. V is TRBV6-5 and J is TRBJ1-2, with D tentatively TRBD1 (5 bases). The V end lost 6 bases, the J end lost 7 bases, and 18 bases lay between the germline ends. The CDR3 is 14 amino acids. Germline-derived CDR1 and CDR2 are MNHEY and SVGAGI.

The chain has TRBV30 and TRBJ2-3; 12 nucleotides match TRBD2. Germline loops: CDR1 GTSNPN, CDR2 SVGIG (reference sequence). There are 17 residues in the CDR3. After removal of 0 bases from V and 6 bases from J, the junction contained 10 bases not matched to a gene. The CDR3 bases are TGTGCCTGGAGTGTACGAGCCCTAGCGGGAGGGGCTGATACGCAGTATTTT. As protein: CAWSVRALAGGADTQYF.

The chain employs TRBV5-1 and TRBJ2-7, with 8 positions matching TRBD1. Germline CDR1 and CDR2: SGHRS and YFSETQ. The CDR3 contains 14 residues. J gave up 5 bases and V 3 bases, and 7 bases lay outside the gene matches. This CDR3 reads CASSSIMDRDEQYF. DNA of the CDR3: TGCGCCAGCAGCTCGATAATGGACAGGGACGAGCAGTACTTC.

CDR3 in amino acids: CASSQVQGTAYEQYF. CDR3 coding DNA: TGCGCCAGCAGCCAAGTTCAGGGGACCGCCTACGAGCAGTACTTC. The chain is built from TRBV4-1 and TRBJ2-7; TRBD1 might be the D (6 bases). Trimming took 1 base from V and 2 from J, leaving 12 bases between them. Germline values: CDR1 MGHRA, CDR2 YSYEKL. The CDR3 is 15 residues long.

CDR3 region: CASSLRAGADTQYF. The CDR3 nucleotides read TGTGCCAGCAGCTTGCGAGCGGGAGCTGATACGCAGTATTTT. This sequence joins TRBV5-4 and TRBJ2-3; 8 nucleotides agree with TRBD2. The CDR3 runs to 14 residues. The J segment lost 6 bases and the V segment lost 1 base, leaving 4 bases of the junction unmatched. CDR1 is SGHNT and CDR2 is YYREEE in the germline V gene (reference sequence).

In DNA, the CDR3 is TGTGCCAGTAGGGGGACAGGCCTTTCCTACGAGCAGTACTTC. Protein sequence: CASRGTGLSYEQYF. V usage is TRBV19 and J usage is TRBJ2-7; 8 bases are shared with TRBD1. J was trimmed by 1 base and V by 6 bases; bases with no gene match: 5. Germline V CDR1 and CDR2: LNHDA, SQIVND (reference sequence). This CDR3 is 14 amino acids long. Based on the CDR3 plus reference TRBV19 and TRBJ2-7, the full variable domain is DGGITQSPKYLFRKEGQNVTLSCEQNLNHDAMYWYRQDPGQGLRLIYYSQIVNDFQKGDIAEGYSVSREKKESFPLTVTSAQKNPTAFYLCASRGTGLSYEQYFGPGTRLTVT.

J is TRBJ2-5 and V is TRBV7-3, with TRBD1 matching over 8 bases. The CDR3 sequence is 14 residues long. V dropped 4 bases and J dropped 4; count of bases not matched to a gene: 5. Germline CDR1 is SGHTA and CDR2 is FQGTGA. The CDR3 coding sequence is TGTGCCAGCAGCTCCGCAGGGGGCGGAGAGACCCAGTACTTC. It translates to CASSSAGGGETQYF.